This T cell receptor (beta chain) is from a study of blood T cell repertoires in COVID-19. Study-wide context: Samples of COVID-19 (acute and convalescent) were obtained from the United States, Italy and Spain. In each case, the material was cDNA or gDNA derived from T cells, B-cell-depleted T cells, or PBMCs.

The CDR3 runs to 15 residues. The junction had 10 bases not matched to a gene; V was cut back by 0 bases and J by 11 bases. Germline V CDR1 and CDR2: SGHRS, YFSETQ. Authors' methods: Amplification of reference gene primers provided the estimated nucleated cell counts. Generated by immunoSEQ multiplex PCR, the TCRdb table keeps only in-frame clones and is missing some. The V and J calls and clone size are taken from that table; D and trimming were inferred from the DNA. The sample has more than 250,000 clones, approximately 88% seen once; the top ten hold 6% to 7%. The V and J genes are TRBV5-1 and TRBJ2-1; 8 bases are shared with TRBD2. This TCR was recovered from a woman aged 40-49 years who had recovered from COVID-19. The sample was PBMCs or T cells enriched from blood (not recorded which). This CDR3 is CASSLEGSGIGQQFF. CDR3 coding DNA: TGCGCCAGCAGCTTGGAGGGTAGCGGGATCGGTCAGCAGTTCTTC.